Presented here are 23 T cell receptor beta chains from one specimen sequenced in a study of response to subunit inactivated influenza vaccine. MiXCR, run by TCRdb on the RT-PCR reads, gives a single entry per CDR3 protein. The sample has about 700,000 distinct CDR3 sequences; approximately 14% are singletons. This specimen consisted of PBMCs from blood, obtained 14 days before vaccination. These receptors originate from a man in his forties or fifties who received an inactivated influenza vaccine.

The sample holds a few counts of this clonotype. The gene calls are TRBV5-1 and TRBJ2-1; D ambiguous. Trimming pared 1 base from V and 5 bases from J, leaving 10 bases between. This CDR3 region has 14 residues. Per the germline V gene, CDR1 is SGHRS and CDR2 is YFSETQ. CDR3 sequence (DNA): TGCGCCAGCAGCTTGAGACCCGGACACAATGAGCAGTTCTTC. Translated, it gives CASSLRPGHNEQFF.

The chain uses TRBV7-9 and TRBJ2-3; D is perhaps TRBD2 (6 bases). The germline V and J ends were trimmed by 1 base and 8 bases, with 13 bases remaining between them. Germline V gene lookup returns CDR1 SEHNR and CDR2 FQNEAQ (reference sequence). The CDR3 totals 14 residues. CDR3 sequence: CASSLELAGGTQYF. CDR3 DNA: TGTGCCAGCAGCTTAGAACTAGCTGGCGGTACGCAGTATTTT.

This clonotype was seen only a few times. The chain employs TRBV5-1 and TRBJ1-4; D gene uncertain. CDR1 is SGHRS and CDR2 is YFSETQ in the germline V gene. The ends were cut back, 4 bases at V and 3 bases at J, with 13 bases in the middle. The CDR3 runs 15 residues. Here the CDR3 reads CASSPLSGSNEKLFF. In DNA form, the CDR3 reads TGCGCCAGCAGCCCCTTATCGGGGTCTAATGAAAAACTGTTTTTT.

CDR3 coding DNA: TGTGCCAGCAGCTTATTGAGGGACAGGGGCCACGAGCAGTACTTC. Protein product: CASSLLRDRGHEQYF. The chain carries TRBV7-2 and TRBJ2-7, with TRBD1 matching 10 bases. With 2 bases clipped from V and 5 bases from J, the junction kept 6 bases outside the gene matches. The CDR3 spans 15 residues. The germline CDR1 and CDR2 sequences are SGHTA and FQGNSA.

This clonotype was detected many times. The chain joins TRBV28 to TRBJ2-7, with D possibly matching TRBD2 (7 bases). V was clipped by 5 bases and J by 2 bases, with 13 bases between them. Germline CDR1 reads MDHEN; CDR2 reads SYDVKM. This CDR3 contains 14 residues. The chain's CDR3 is CASSLPGGTYEQYF. The CDR3 bases are TGTGCCAGCAGTCTACCGGGGGGCACCTACGAGCAGTACTTC.

This rearrangement joins TRBV27 to TRBJ1-2; the D is unclear. The V end was cut by 8 bases, the J end by 2 bases, with 12 bases between. The germline gives CDR1 MNHEY, CDR2 SMNVEV (reference sequence). CDR3 length: 13 residues. CDR3 amino acids: CASRKSVNYGYTF. The CDR3 nucleotides are TGTGCCAGCCGAAAATCGGTAAACTATGGCTACACCTTC.

The chain links TRBV20-1 to TRBJ2-7; no reliable D call. The germline CDR1 and CDR2 sequences are DFQATT and SNEGSKA (reference sequence). This CDR3 is 14 amino acids long. The germline V and J ends were trimmed by 0 bases and 0 bases, with 9 bases remaining between them. Here the CDR3 reads CSAREGIHSYEQYF. In DNA form, the CDR3 reads TGCAGTGCTAGAGAGGGAATCCACTCCTACGAGCAGTACTTC.

This clonotype has only a few counts. V gene TRBV29-1 combines with J gene TRBJ2-7; either TRBD1 or TRBD2 may supply D (5 bases each). Trimming stripped 4 bases from V and 0 bases from J, with 19 bases between. The CDR3 spans 16 residues. CDR1 SQVTM and CDR2 ANQGSEA come from the germline V gene. The CDR3 DNA reads as TGCAGCGTTGTAGTTCCCGGGACGGAGAGCTCCTACGAGCAGTACTTC. Its protein is CSVVVPGTESSYEQYF.

J is TRBJ2-3 and V is TRBV7-9, with D possibly TRBD2 on 6 matching bases. Trimming stripped 4 bases from V and 0 bases from J, with 17 bases between. The CDR3 totals 17 residues. The germline V gene has CDR1 SEHNR and CDR2 FQNEAQ (reference sequence). For the CDR3, the DNA is TGTGCCAGCAGCTGGGGACTTCCTTCACGTAGCACAGATACGCAGTATTTT. Residues: CASSWGLPSRSTDTQYF.

This clonotype appeared many times. The chain carries TRBV6-1 and TRBJ2-3; D uncertain. The germline V and J ends were trimmed by 5 bases and 7 bases, with 7 bases remaining between them. CDR1 and CDR2 (germline): MNHNS, SASEGT. This CDR3 is built from 11 residues. The DNA of the CDR3 is TGTGCCAGCAGTCGACACCATACGCAGTATTTT. It specifies CASSRHHTQYF.

There are a few counts of this clonotype. The chain has TRBV20-1 and TRBJ2-5; unclear D gene. The CDR3 has 16 residues. Germline V gene sequence: CDR1 DFQATT, CDR2 SNEGSKA (reference sequence). V lost 1 base and J lost 4, with 19 bases in between. The CDR3 here is CSARGVGIDTRETQYF. The CDR3 region has the DNA TGCAGTGCTAGAGGGGTAGGGATCGACACAAGAGAGACCCAGTACTTC.

This clonotype has a count of ten or more. The CDR3 spells CASSFRWTDEETQYF. DNA of the CDR3: TGTGCCAGCAGTTTTCGGTGGACAGATGAAGAGACCCAGTACTTC. The rearrangement joins TRBV28 to TRBJ2-5; possible D gene TRBD1, 6 bases. In germline, CDR1 is MDHEN, CDR2 SYDVKM. The CDR3 covers 15 residues. V lost 3 bases and J lost 3, with 14 bases in between.

This clonotype has at least ten counts. J is TRBJ2-2 and V is TRBV28; D may correspond to TRBD1 or TRBD2 (5 bases each). The germline CDR1 and CDR2 sequences are MDHEN and SYDVKM. V was trimmed by 8 bases and J by 2 bases, leaving 9 bases between them. CDR3 length: 13 amino acids. CDR3 sequence reads: CASLGPNTGELFF. The CDR3 coding sequence is TGTGCCAGCTTGGGACCAAACACCGGGGAGCTGTTTTTT.

The table lists this clonotype with many counts. CDR3 in DNA: TGTGCCACCTCGTGGCAGGGGGCCTACGAGCAGTACTTC. Translating it yields CATSWQGAYEQYF. V is TRBV7-2 and J is TRBJ2-7, with 7 bases fitting TRBD1. Germline V gives CDR1 SGHTA, CDR2 FQGNSA. The trim removed 10 bases at V and 2 bases at J, leaving 8 bases unmatched. This CDR3 comprises 13 residues.

The CDR3 protein is CASSVQQIAYEQYF. Here the CDR3 DNA reads TGTGCCAGCAGTGTTCAACAGATAGCCTACGAGCAGTACTTC. This chain connects TRBV2 to TRBJ2-7; D unclear. Looked up from germline, CDR1 is SNHLY and CDR2 is FYNNEI. Trimming cost V 4 bases and J 2 bases, with 12 bases left between them. This CDR3 contains 14 residues. Full variable domain (rest looked up from reference TRBV2 and TRBJ2-7): EPEVTQTPSHQVTQMGQEVILRCVPISNHLYFYWYRQILGQKVEFLVSFYNNEISEKSEIFDDQFSVERPDGSNFTLKIRSTKLEDSAMYFCASSVQQIAYEQYFGPGTRLTVT.

The rearrangement links TRBV5-1 to TRBJ2-1, with D possibly being TRBD1 (6 bases). This CDR3 region has 15 residues. The germline CDR1 and CDR2 sequences are SGHRS and YFSETQ. V was trimmed by 0 bases and J by 4 bases, leaving 11 bases between them. CDR3 in amino acids: CASSLGDTPYNEQFF. The CDR3 DNA follows: TGCGCCAGCAGCTTGGGGGACACACCGTACAATGAGCAGTTCTTC.

In its sample, this clonotype was seen a few times. The chain joins TRBV20-1 to TRBJ1-1; no clear D. Germline loops: CDR1 DFQATT, CDR2 SNEGSKA (reference sequence). This CDR3 has 8 amino acids. CDR3 protein: CREPEAFF. As DNA, the CDR3 is TGCAGGGAACCCGAAGCTTTCTTT.

This clonotype occurred a few times. CDR3 nucleotide sequence: TGTGCCAGCAGCCGTACAGGGTGGGACACTGAAGCTTTCTTT. Translated: CASSRTGWDTEAFF. The chain joins TRBV12-3 or TRBV12-4 to TRBJ1-1; maybe TRBD1 (6 bases). CDR3 size: 14 residues. V shed 6 bases and J shed 3 bases, with 14 bases lying between them.

This clonotype was seen a handful of times. The V gene is TRBV12-3 or TRBV12-4, the J gene TRBJ1-2; D perhaps matches TRBD1 (6 bases). This CDR3 is built from 15 residues. The V gene lost 2 bases and the J gene lost 3 bases, with 13 bases spanning the gap. CDR3 DNA: TGTGCCAGCAGTTTATACGGGGGGCCGCACTATGGCTACACCTTC. Protein sequence: CASSLYGGPHYGYTF.

The CDR3 region has the DNA TGTGCCACCACCTCGGGACAACTAGGCGCCGGGGAGCTGTTTTTT. Translating gives CATTSGQLGAGELFF. The gene calls are TRBV15 and TRBJ2-2, with D possibly matching TRBD1 (6 bases). Trimming stripped 7 bases from V and 6 bases from J, with 18 bases between. CDR1 LNHNV and CDR2 YYDKDF come from the germline V gene (reference sequence). CDR3 length: 15 amino acids.

This chain joins TRBV11-1 and TRBJ2-2; 10 bases are a match to TRBD1. Germline V gene data show CDR1 as SGHAT and CDR2 as FQDESV (reference sequence). The CDR3 has 21 residues. J lost 3 bases, V lost 4 bases, and 20 bases had no gene match. CDR3 protein: CASSSSLTGTGENLDTGELFF. CDR3 nucleotide sequence: TGTGCCAGCAGCTCGTCCCTAACCGGGACAGGGGAGAATTTGGACACCGGGGAGCTGTTTTTT.

This clonotype was observed a few times. DNA for the CDR3: TGTGCCAGCTCACCACGGGCAGGCACAGGGAACACTGAAGCTTTCTTT. This codes for CASSPRAGTGNTEAFF. The chain couples TRBV18 to TRBJ1-1, with D perhaps TRBD1 (5 bases). Germline-derived CDR1 and CDR2 are KGHSH and LQKENI. Deletions cut 1 base from V and 1 base from J, with 13 bases between. There are 16 residues in the CDR3.

In this sample, this clonotype turned up a few times. The J gene is TRBJ2-2, the V gene TRBV5-1; unclear D gene. V shed 4 bases and J shed 6 bases, with 13 bases lying between them. This CDR3 comprises 14 residues. The V gene's germline CDR1 is SGHRS and CDR2 YFSETQ. This chain's CDR3 is CASSALRFSGELFF. The CDR3 DNA is TGCGCCAGCAGCGCCCTCAGGTTCTCCGGGGAGCTGTTTTTT. Full variable domain (rest looked up from reference TRBV5-1 and TRBJ2-2): KAGVTQTPRYLIKTRGQQVTLSCSPISGHRSVSWYQQTPGQGLQFLFEYFSETQRNKGNFPGRFSGRQFSNSRSEMNVSTLELGDSALYLCASSALRFSGELFFGEGSRLTVL.